Presented here are 24 T cell receptor beta chains from one specimen sequenced in a study of shared clonotypes between healthy human individuals. Clones were read by immunoSEQ multiplex PCR, and TCRdb kept only the in-frame ones, dropping some. The data show fewer than 3 million clones, under 95% seen once. Source material: naive CD4+ T cells from PBMCs. Subset of the sample: CD45RA+ positively selected. The receptors come from a man between 18 and 35 years old in good health. Some clones in this sample may be carry-over from other donors' samples.

The rearrangement joins TRBV6-5 to TRBJ1-6; no clear D gene. Germline assignment: CDR1 MNHEY and CDR2 SVGAGI. The V end was cut by 1 base, the J end by 11 bases, with 9 bases between. The length of the CDR3 is 13 residues. The CDR3 sequence: CASSYLKDAPLHF. DNA of the CDR3: TGTGCCAGCAGTTACTTGAAGGATGCACCCCTCCACTTT.

The rearrangement uses TRBV5-4 and TRBJ2-3; TRBD2 aligns across 7 bases. Germline lookup yields CDR1 SGHNT and CDR2 YYREEE (reference sequence). Trimming cost V 3 bases and J 4 bases; bases outside gene matches: 5. The CDR3 is 14 residues long. For the CDR3, the DNA is TGTGCCAGCAGCTCTAGGACTAGTGCAGATACGCAGTATTTT. Residues: CASSSRTSADTQYF. The full variable domain, rest sourced from reference TRBV5-4 and TRBJ2-3, is ETGVTQSPTHLIKTRGQQVTLRCSSQSGHNTVSWYQQALGQGPQFIFQYYREEENGRGNFPPRFSGLQFPNYSSELNVNALELDDSALYLCASSSRTSADTQYFGPGTRLTVL.

The rearrangement uses TRBV7-3 and TRBJ1-5; D not resolved. This CDR3 has 13 amino acids. CDR1 and CDR2 (germline): SGHTA, FQGTGA. The ends were cut back, 3 bases at V and 5 bases at J, with 8 bases in the middle. The CDR3 region has the DNA TGTGCCAGCAGCTTTTCACGGGATCAGCCCCAGCATTTT. The encoded protein is CASSFSRDQPQHF.

The chain is built from TRBV5-6 and TRBJ1-2, with D possibly matching TRBD1 (5 bases). CDR3 length: 15 residues. From germline, CDR1 is SGHDT and CDR2 YYEEEE. Between the trimmed V and J ends, which lost 5 bases and 4 bases, there was a span of 18 bases. The CDR3, as DNA: TGTGCCAGCAGTGGGGCGCAGGGCGGAATCTATGGCTACACCTTC. Encoded protein: CASSGAQGGIYGYTF.

The J gene is TRBJ2-2, the V gene TRBV28; possible D gene TRBD2, 6 bases. Looked up from germline, CDR1 is MDHEN and CDR2 is SYDVKM. With 7 bases removed from V and 6 bases from J, the gap between germline ends came to 21 bases. CDR3 length: 16 amino acids. The CDR3 DNA sequence: TGTGCCAGCACCCCGCGCAATGCTTGGAGGGCCGGGGAGCTGTTTTTT. It encodes CASTPRNAWRAGELFF.

This chain joins TRBV10-3 and TRBJ2-1; 7 bases align to TRBD1. Trimming cost V 6 bases and J 0 bases; bases outside gene matches: 5. The CDR3 has 15 amino acids. Per germline, CDR1 ENHRY and CDR2 SYGVKD. CDR3 in amino acids: CAIREDRSSYNEQFF. The CDR3 nucleotides are TGTGCCATCAGGGAGGACAGGAGCTCCTACAATGAGCAGTTCTTC.

V usage is TRBV28 and J usage is TRBJ1-1; D perhaps matches TRBD1 (6 bases). V dropped 5 bases and J dropped 5 bases, with 15 bases sitting between them. The germline V gene has CDR1 MDHEN and CDR2 SYDVKM. The CDR3 has 14 amino acids. The CDR3 loop reads CASSPTGMSTEAFF. The CDR3 nucleotides are TGTGCCAGCAGTCCCACAGGGATGTCGACTGAAGCTTTCTTT.

The rearrangement links TRBV28 to TRBJ2-2, with TRBD1 as a possible D gene (6 bases). The CDR3 runs 15 residues. With 10 bases removed from V and 1 base from J, the gap between germline ends came to 16 bases. Germline-derived CDR1 and CDR2 are MDHEN and SYDVKM. The CDR3 DNA follows: TGTGCCATCACAGGGAGAAAGTGGAACACCGGGGAGCTGTTTTTT. It specifies CAITGRKWNTGELFF.

The rearrangement links TRBV10-3 to TRBJ2-2; tentative D call: TRBD2 (6 bases). Germline loops: CDR1 ENHRY, CDR2 SYGVKD. With 4 bases removed from V and 4 bases from J, the gap between germline ends came to 7 bases. The CDR3 runs 13 residues. In nucleotides, the CDR3 is TGTGCCATCAGTGTTAGCGGCACCGGGGAGCTGTTTTTT. It encodes CAISVSGTGELFF.

Only one count was recorded for this clone. The V and J genes are TRBV28 and TRBJ1-1; D might be TRBD1 (6 bases). The CDR3 consists of 13 residues. CDR1 is MDHEN and CDR2 is SYDVKM in the germline V gene. V dropped 6 bases and J dropped 1 base, with 9 bases sitting between them. CDR3 sequence: CASRQTGNTEAFF. The CDR3 DNA follows: TGTGCCAGCAGACAGACAGGGAACACTGAAGCTTTCTTT.

V is TRBV11-3 and J is TRBJ2-7; 13 nucleotides align to TRBD2. Per germline, CDR1 SGHNT and CDR2 YENEEA. CDR3 length: 16 amino acids. J lost 5 bases, V lost 1 base, and 5 bases had no gene match. This CDR3 reads CASSLGVGLAGDEQYF. The CDR3 coding sequence is TGTGCCAGCAGCTTAGGGGTCGGACTAGCGGGAGACGAGCAGTACTTC.

This sequence joins TRBV12-5 and TRBJ2-5, with 10 bases fitting TRBD1. V gave up 5 bases and J gave up 5 bases; unmatched junction bases: 8. CDR3 length: 15 amino acids. The germline V gene encodes CDR1 LGHNT and CDR2 FRNRAP. CDR3 amino acids: CASGGSTGGRETQYF. In DNA form, the CDR3 reads TGTGCTAGTGGTGGGTCGACAGGGGGCAGGGAGACCCAGTACTTC.

This sequence joins TRBV11-2 and TRBJ2-7; D ambiguous. This CDR3 has 13 residues. Germline V gene sequence: CDR1 SGHAT, CDR2 FQNNGV. V was clipped by 5 bases and J by 6 bases, with 14 bases between them. CDR3 sequence: CASSTALEAEQYF. The CDR3 bases are TGTGCCAGCAGCACAGCGCTAGAGGCCGAGCAGTACTTC. Using reference TRBV11-2 and TRBJ2-7 for the parts outside the CDR3, the full variable domain is EAGVAQSPRYKIIEKRQSVAFWCNPISGHATLYWYQQILGQGPKLLIQFQNNGVVDDSQLPKDRFSAERLKGVDSTLKIQPAKLEDSAVYLCASSTALEAEQYFGPGTRLTVT.

This clone was counted a single time. This chain joins TRBV27 and TRBJ2-2; D may be TRBD1 (6 bases). This CDR3 has 15 amino acids. CDR1 MNHEY and CDR2 SMNVEV come from the germline V gene (reference sequence). V was trimmed by 6 bases and J by 4 bases, leaving 15 bases between them. CDR3 sequence (DNA): TGTGCCAGCAGGACCGACAGGCTAGTCACCGGGGAGCTGTTTTTT. Translating gives CASRTDRLVTGELFF.

The genes are TRBV5-1 and TRBJ1-2; perhaps TRBD1 as D (5 bases). Germline lookup yields CDR1 SGHRS and CDR2 YFSETQ. V lost 4 bases to trimming and J lost 4 bases, with 17 bases between them. The CDR3 contains 15 residues. The chain's CDR3 is CASSKTQGIRYGYTF. In DNA form, the CDR3 reads TGCGCCAGCAGCAAAACGCAGGGAATCCGCTATGGCTACACCTTC.

V and J are TRBV28 and TRBJ2-3; 11 bases map to TRBD2. The CDR3 totals 14 residues. V dropped 6 bases and J dropped 6; count of bases not matched to a gene: 5. Germline CDR1 MDHEN, CDR2 SYDVKM. The CDR3 is CASRLAGEGDTQYF. CDR3 sequence (DNA): TGTGCCAGCAGACTAGCGGGGGAGGGGGATACGCAGTATTTT.

This clone was counted a few times. The chain uses TRBV30 and TRBJ1-1; weak D call: TRBD1 (5 bases). V was pared by 3 bases and J by 0 bases, with 8 bases between. Germline V CDR1 and CDR2: GTSNPN, SVGIG (reference sequence). The CDR3 runs 13 residues. The CDR3 sequence: CAWSGHLNTEAFF. In DNA form, the CDR3 reads TGTGCCTGGAGCGGACATCTGAACACTGAAGCTTTCTTT.

V is TRBV25-1 and J is TRBJ2-2; 8 nucleotides line up with TRBD1. Germline trimming cut 2 bases from V and 4 bases from J; bases unmatched to any gene: 3. Looked up from germline, CDR1 is MGHDK and CDR2 is SYGVNS. This CDR3 spans 15 amino acids. The CDR3 DNA follows: TGTGCCAGCAGTGAAAGGACAGGGAGCACCGGGGAGCTGTTTTTT. It specifies CASSERTGSTGELFF.

This clone was recorded once. The chain recombines TRBV7-6 with TRBJ2-6; D not certain. The CDR3 loop spans 16 amino acids. The V gene lost 11 bases and the J gene lost 0 bases, with 17 bases spanning the gap. Germline CDR1 and CDR2: SGHVS and FNYEAQ. The CDR3 region is CASASRLSSGANVLTF. The CDR3 DNA reads TGTGCCTCCGCGAGCCGCCTGAGCTCTGGGGCCAACGTCCTGACTTTC.

V is TRBV29-1 and J is TRBJ2-7; maybe TRBD2 (6 bases). The CDR3 is 14 residues long. V dropped 6 bases and J dropped 3 bases, with 18 bases sitting between them. The V gene's germline CDR1 is SQVTM and CDR2 ANQGSEA. DNA of the CDR3: TGCAGCGTGGCCCTAGGGGCGGGGAACTACGAGCAGTACTTC. This codes for CSVALGAGNYEQYF.

The rearrangement joins TRBV7-9 to TRBJ2-4; D assignment may be TRBD1 or TRBD2 (6 bases each). The length of the CDR3 is 18 residues. Trimming removed 2 bases at V and 8 bases at J, with 25 bases between. Germline V lookup: CDR1 SEHNR, CDR2 FQNEAQ (reference sequence). As DNA, the CDR3 is TGTGCCAGCAGCTTAATTCGGCAGGGGCCCGCGGGGCGGGACATTCAGTACTTC. This gives the protein CASSLIRQGPAGRDIQYF.

This clone was picked up one time. The V gene is TRBV4-1, the J gene TRBJ2-3; 12 bases fit TRBD2. Germline-derived CDR1 and CDR2 are MGHRA and YSYEKL. This CDR3 comprises 17 residues. V was pared by 1 base and J by 5 bases, with 7 bases of the junction left unmatched. The CDR3 spells CASSQAALAGGGDTQYF. CDR3 nucleotides: TGCGCCAGCAGCCAAGCGGCACTAGCGGGAGGAGGAGATACGCAGTATTTT.

V gene TRBV7-3 combines with J gene TRBJ2-7; D is undetermined. The V gene's germline CDR1 is SGHTA and CDR2 FQGTGA. This CDR3 comprises 13 residues. V gave up 0 bases and J gave up 6 bases, with 9 bases separating them. The CDR3 is CASSLTLLGEQYF. The DNA of the CDR3 is TGTGCCAGCAGCTTAACTTTGCTGGGCGAGCAGTACTTC.

The table lists this clone with a count of one. The chain has TRBV27 and TRBJ1-1; 10 positions match TRBD1. The CDR3 is made up of 15 amino acids. The trim removed 4 bases at V and 1 base at J, leaving 3 bases unmatched. In germline, CDR1 is MNHEY, CDR2 SMNVEV (reference sequence). CDR3 bases: TGTGCCAGCAGTTGGGGGACAGGGGAGAACACTGAAGCTTTCTTT. Residues: CASSWGTGENTEAFF.